One T cell receptor (beta chain) is described in this entry. Its antigen is as yet unknown. Clones were read by immunoSEQ multiplex PCR, and TCRdb kept only the in-frame ones, dropping some. The sample contains about 130,000 clones, over 75% of which appear only once. As for time point: blood 2 weeks post-SBRT. Treatment of the sample: 15 Gy SBRT to primary tumor, nephrectomy 4 weeks later. This renal cell carcinoma was of the clear cell type. This sample was included in a study of radiation and T cells in renal cell carcinoma. About the study: Nephrectomy followed 15 Gy stereotactic body radiation by 4 weeks.

The germline V gene has CDR1 SGHDT and CDR2 YYEEEE. The germline V and J ends were trimmed by 0 bases and 6 bases, with 9 bases remaining between them. The CDR3 consists of 13 residues. Study findings and constraints: Top tumor clonotypes rose in blood 2 weeks post-radiation, then contracted.

Sample: blood, taken from a patient whose treatment included radiotherapy and nephrectomy. J is TRBJ1-1 and V is TRBV5-6; D is ambiguous. The sequence came from a woman aged 60-75 years with renal cell carcinoma. CDR3 sequence (DNA): TGTGCCAGCAGCTTGGGGTCCCTCGCTGAAGCTTTCTTT. This encodes CASSLGSLAEAFF.